These 19 T cell receptor beta chains were sequenced from one sample in a study of blood T cells in healthy people across ages. Together with a sample-barcoded 5' primer, a J-beta primer mix was included in a second PCR lasting about 6 to 12 cycles. TCRdb analysed the 5' RACE reads with MiXCR anew, one entry per CDR3 protein. This table holds about 1.8 million distinct CDR3 sequences, about 50% found once. Input material: blood. The source is a woman between 40 and 55 years old in good health.

The V gene is TRBV10-3, the J gene TRBJ2-5, with D perhaps given as TRBD1 or TRBD2 (5 bases each). The CDR3 extends over 11 amino acids. V lost 9 bases and J 5 bases, leaving 10 bases between the germline ends. CDR1 is ENHRY and CDR2 is SYGVKD in the germline V gene. The CDR3 coding sequence is TGTGCCATTGGGACGGGGGAGACCCAGTACTTC. This codes for CAIGTGETQYF.

J is TRBJ2-3 and V is TRBV10-1; D not resolved. This CDR3 region has 14 residues. V lost 0 bases and J lost 3, with 7 bases in between. Per germline, CDR1 WNHNN and CDR2 SYGVQD (reference sequence). The CDR3 sequence is CASSESGWTDTQYF. DNA of the CDR3: TGCGCCAGCAGTGAGTCGGGTTGGACAGATACGCAGTATTTT.

The rearrangement joins TRBV12-3 or TRBV12-4 to TRBJ1-2; D unclear. Trimming stripped 5 bases from V and 1 base from J, with 11 bases between. The CDR3 runs 14 residues. The CDR3 sequence: CASSVVSDNYGYTF. The CDR3 DNA is TGTGCCAGCAGTGTAGTCTCAGATAACTATGGCTACACCTTC.

The chain joins TRBV28 to TRBJ2-5; D not resolved. The last part of the DNA fits TRBJ2-7 better; the J call may be wrong. CDR1 MDHEN and CDR2 SYDVKM come from the germline V gene. The CDR3 runs to 19 residues. The CDR3 DNA sequence: TGTGCCAGCAGTCCTACACTCGACCGGGTCCCCCTTAGGAAATACGAGCAGTACTTC. Translating gives CASSPTLDRVPLRKYEQYF.

This chain joins TRBV20-1 and TRBJ1-5; 10 nucleotides line up with TRBD1. The J segment lost 7 bases and the V segment lost 0 bases, leaving 9 bases of the junction unmatched. Germline CDR1 DFQATT, CDR2 SNEGSKA (reference sequence). The CDR3 contains 16 residues. CDR3 residues: CSARDRDRGPQQPQHF. Here the CDR3 DNA reads TGCAGTGCTAGAGACCGGGACAGGGGTCCTCAACAGCCCCAGCATTTT.

With respect to this clonotype: A read error may account for a junction end that differs from germline. The J gene is TRBJ2-1, the V gene TRBV11-2; perhaps TRBD1 as D (6 bases). This CDR3 spans 15 amino acids. Germline CDR1 SGHAT, CDR2 FQNNGV. CDR3 protein: CASSLQGSSYTEQFF. In nucleotides, the CDR3 is TGTGCCAGCAGCCTTCAGGGGAGCTCCTACACTGAGCAGTTCTTC.

This clonotype occurred a few times. The gene calls are TRBV6-1 and TRBJ2-5; D is undetermined. Trimming took 7 bases from V and 0 from J, leaving 15 bases between them. The CDR3 loop spans 15 amino acids. Germline CDR1 and CDR2: MNHNS and SASEGT. The CDR3 DNA follows: TGTGCCAGCACCCTAGGAAGGGCGTACCAAGAGACCCAGTACTTC. Translation: CASTLGRAYQETQYF.

The chain couples TRBV6-2 or TRBV6-3 to TRBJ2-3, with D perhaps matching TRBD2 (5 bases). Germline V lookup: CDR1 MNHEY, CDR2 SVGEGT. The germline V and J ends were trimmed by 6 bases and 5 bases, with 15 bases remaining between them. This CDR3 region has 14 residues. The CDR3 region is CASSPRVEGDTQYF. The CDR3 nucleotides read TGTGCCAGCAGCCCGCGGGTTGAGGGAGATACGCAGTATTTT.

This clonotype has only one observation. The chain joins TRBV20-1 to TRBJ2-5; TRBD1 matches 8 bases. The CDR3 runs 14 residues. CDR1 DFQATT and CDR2 SNEGSKA come from the germline V gene (reference sequence). The ends lost 5 bases at V and 11 bases at J; junction bases unmatched: 16. Here the CDR3 reads CSAPGQGFSREQYF. CDR3 nucleotides: TGCAGTGCTCCTGGACAGGGATTCTCTCGTGAGCAGTACTTC.

About this clonotype: A much larger clone differs from this one at a single base, so this may be a read error. The chain couples TRBV20-1 to TRBJ2-7, with TRBD2 identical over 8 bases. The ends lost 4 bases at V and 2 bases at J; junction bases unmatched: 10. CDR3 length: 15 residues. Germline CDR1 is DFQATT and CDR2 is SNEGSKA (reference sequence). DNA of the CDR3: TGCAGTGCTACTCCCCGGGGGGGGTTAACCTACGAGCAGTACTTC. Its translation: CSATPRGGLTYEQYF.

This clonotype was detected only a few times. The gene calls are TRBV5-1 and TRBJ2-5; unclear D gene. The V end lost 0 bases, the J end lost 2 bases, and 14 bases lay between the germline ends. Germline assignment: CDR1 SGHRS and CDR2 YFSETQ. This CDR3 region has 16 residues. CDR3 residues: CASSLGSASTQETQYF. The DNA of the CDR3 is TGCGCCAGCAGCTTGGGATCGGCATCTACTCAAGAGACCCAGTACTTC.

The chain is built from TRBV28 and TRBJ2-2, with TRBD1 matching 7 bases. Trimming at V came to 4 bases and at J to 6 bases, leaving 2 bases not matched to a gene. Per the germline V gene, CDR1 is MDHEN and CDR2 is SYDVKM. CDR3 size: 13 residues. The CDR3 region is CASSSQGAGELFF. DNA for the CDR3: TGTGCCAGCAGTTCCCAGGGGGCCGGGGAGCTGTTTTTT.

This clonotype was picked up a small number of times. CDR3 protein: CATSDPDRTYEQYF. In DNA, the CDR3 is TGTGCCACCAGTGATCCCGACAGGACCTACGAGCAGTACTTC. This rearrangement joins TRBV24-1 to TRBJ2-7; TRBD1 might be the D (6 bases). V lost 3 bases, J lost 2 bases, and 10 bases lay in between. CDR1 and CDR2 (germline): KGHDR, SFDVKD. This CDR3 is built from 14 residues.

This chain uses TRBV11-2 with TRBJ2-3; weak D call: TRBD1 (6 bases). The CDR3 is 18 amino acids. From germline, CDR1 is SGHAT and CDR2 FQNNGV. Deletions cut 4 bases from V and 0 bases from J, with 20 bases between. Here the CDR3 DNA reads TGTGCCAGCAGCTCTCCGATAGGGACAACCGCTAGCACAGATACGCAGTATTTT. It specifies CASSSPIGTTASTDTQYF.

The CDR3 DNA reads TGTGCCAGCAGTCGGGGGCTGAGGGAGACCCAGTACTTC. Its translation is CASSRGLRETQYF. The chain employs TRBV6-5 and TRBJ2-5; either TRBD1 or TRBD2 may supply D (6 bases each). CDR1 and CDR2 from the germline V gene are MNHEY and SVGAGI. V lost 5 bases and J 5 bases, leaving 12 bases between the germline ends. The length of the CDR3 is 13 residues.

This sequence joins TRBV24-1 and TRBJ2-5; 8 bases map to TRBD1. Per germline, CDR1 KGHDR and CDR2 SFDVKD. V trimming: 6 bases; J trimming: 7 bases; junction bases outside the gene matches: 12. The CDR3 runs to 15 residues. Here the CDR3 reads CATSQSGTGTRTQYF. CDR3 nucleotide sequence: TGTGCCACCAGTCAGTCCGGGACAGGCACCCGGACCCAGTACTTC.

The rearrangement links TRBV4-3 to TRBJ2-5; 8 bases are shared with TRBD2. Near its end, the DNA agrees better with TRBJ2-1, so the J call may be wrong. This CDR3 is 19 amino acids long. Germline V gene data show CDR1 as LGHNA and CDR2 as YSLEER. CDR3 region: CASSQDHGRGDGNQETQFF. In DNA, the CDR3 is TGCGCCAGCAGCCAAGATCACGGGAGGGGGGACGGGAACCAAGAGACCCAGTTCTTC.

This clonotype has a handful of counts. The chain carries TRBV15 and TRBJ1-2, with 11 positions matching TRBD1. The length of the CDR3 is 15 residues. V gave up 0 bases and J gave up 6 bases; unmatched junction bases: 3. Germline CDR1 reads LNHNV; CDR2 reads YYDKDF (reference sequence). CDR3 nucleotides: TGTGCCACCAGCAGAGATTGGGGACAGGGGGATGGCTACACCTTC. Protein sequence: CATSRDWGQGDGYTF.

Here the CDR3 reads CASSQATGILSDEQYF. CDR3 nucleotide sequence: TGTGCCAGCAGCCAAGCTACGGGGATCCTAAGTGATGAGCAGTACTTC. V and J are TRBV4-2 and TRBJ2-7; TRBD2 is a possible D gene (5 bases). Germline assignment: CDR1 LGHNA and CDR2 YNFKEQ. The CDR3 length is 16 residues. V was cut by 1 base and J by 7 bases, with 20 bases left in between.